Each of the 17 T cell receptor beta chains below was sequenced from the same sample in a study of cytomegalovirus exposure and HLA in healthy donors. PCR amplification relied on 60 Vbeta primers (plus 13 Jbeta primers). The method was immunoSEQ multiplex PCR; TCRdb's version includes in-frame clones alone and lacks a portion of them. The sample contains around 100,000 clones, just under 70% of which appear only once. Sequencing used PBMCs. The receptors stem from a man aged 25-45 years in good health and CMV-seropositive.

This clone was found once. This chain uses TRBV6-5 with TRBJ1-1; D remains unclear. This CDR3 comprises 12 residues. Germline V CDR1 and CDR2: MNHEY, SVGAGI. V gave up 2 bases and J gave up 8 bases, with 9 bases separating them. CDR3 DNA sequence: TGTGCCAGCAGTTACACAGCGGCAGAAGCTTTCTTT. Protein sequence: CASSYTAAEAFF.

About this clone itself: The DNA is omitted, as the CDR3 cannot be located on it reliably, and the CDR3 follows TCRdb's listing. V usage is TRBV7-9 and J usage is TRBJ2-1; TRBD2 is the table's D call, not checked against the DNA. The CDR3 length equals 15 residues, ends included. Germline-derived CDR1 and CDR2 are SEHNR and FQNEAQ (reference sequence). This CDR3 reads CASILDSFSYNEQFF.

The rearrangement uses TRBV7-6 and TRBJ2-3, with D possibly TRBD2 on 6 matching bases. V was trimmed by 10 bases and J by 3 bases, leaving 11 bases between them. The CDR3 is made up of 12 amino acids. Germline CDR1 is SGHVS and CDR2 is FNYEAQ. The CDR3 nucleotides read TGTGCCACACCTGGGAGGACAGATACGCAGTATTTT. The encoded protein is CATPGRTDTQYF.

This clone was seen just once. The chain's CDR3 is CASSLGGTGQETQYF. In nucleotides, the CDR3 is TGTGCCAGCAGCCTGGGGGGGACAGGCCAAGAGACCCAGTACTTC. The chain is built from TRBV11-3 and TRBJ2-5, with D perhaps matching TRBD1 (8 bases). Trimming cost V 5 bases and J 1 base, with 14 bases left between them. There are 15 residues in the CDR3. The germline gives CDR1 SGHNT, CDR2 YENEEA.

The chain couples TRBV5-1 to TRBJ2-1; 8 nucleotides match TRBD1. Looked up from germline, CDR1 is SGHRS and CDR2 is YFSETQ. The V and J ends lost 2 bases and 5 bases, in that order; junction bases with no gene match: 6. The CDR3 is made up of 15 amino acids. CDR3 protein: CASSFSGGRNNEQFF. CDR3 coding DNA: TGCGCCAGCAGCTTCTCAGGGGGCCGGAACAATGAGCAGTTCTTC.

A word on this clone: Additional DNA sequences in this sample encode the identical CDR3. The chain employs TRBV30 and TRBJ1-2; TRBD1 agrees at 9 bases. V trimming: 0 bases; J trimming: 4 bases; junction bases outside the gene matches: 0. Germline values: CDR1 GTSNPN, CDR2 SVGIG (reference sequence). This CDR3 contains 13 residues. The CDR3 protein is CAWSVQGAYGYTF. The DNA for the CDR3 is TGTGCCTGGAGTGTACAGGGGGCCTATGGCTACACCTTC.

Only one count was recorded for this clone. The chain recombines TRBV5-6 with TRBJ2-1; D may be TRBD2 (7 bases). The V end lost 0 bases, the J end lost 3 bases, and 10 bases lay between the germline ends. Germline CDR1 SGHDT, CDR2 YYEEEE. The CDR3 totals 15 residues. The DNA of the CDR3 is TGTGCCAGCAGCTTGGAAGGGGGGGGCTACAATGAGCAGTTCTTC. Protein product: CASSLEGGGYNEQFF.

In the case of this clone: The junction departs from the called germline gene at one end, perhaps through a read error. CDR3 in amino acids: CASSRPLAGQSDF. The CDR3 DNA follows: TGTGCCAGCAGTCGGCCACTAGCGGGCCAGAGCGACTTC. This chain uses TRBV2 with TRBJ2-5; 9 bases line up with TRBD2. Per germline, CDR1 SNHLY and CDR2 FYNNEI. There are 13 residues in the CDR3.

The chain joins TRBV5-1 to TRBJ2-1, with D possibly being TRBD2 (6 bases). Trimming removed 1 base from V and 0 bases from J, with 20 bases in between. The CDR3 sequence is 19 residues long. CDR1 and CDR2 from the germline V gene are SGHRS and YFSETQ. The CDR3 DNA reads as TGCGCCAGCAGCTTGCTGGTGGGAGGCACGTCCTCCTCCTACAATGAGCAGTTCTTC. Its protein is CASSLLVGGTSSSYNEQFF.

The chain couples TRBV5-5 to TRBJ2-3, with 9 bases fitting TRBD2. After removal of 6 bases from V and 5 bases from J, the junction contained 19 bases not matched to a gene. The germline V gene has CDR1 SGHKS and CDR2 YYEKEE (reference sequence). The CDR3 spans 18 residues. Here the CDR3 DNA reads TGTGCCAGCACCTCCTTGGTGGGTAGCGGGAGCGATGGAGATACGCAGTATTTT. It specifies CASTSLVGSGSDGDTQYF.

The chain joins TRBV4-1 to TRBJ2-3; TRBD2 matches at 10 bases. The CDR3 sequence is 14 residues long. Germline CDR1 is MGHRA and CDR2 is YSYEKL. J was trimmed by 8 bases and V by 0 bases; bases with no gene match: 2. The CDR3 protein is CASSQDKREGTQYF. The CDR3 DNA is TGCGCCAGCAGCCAAGATAAGCGGGAGGGTACGCAGTATTTT.

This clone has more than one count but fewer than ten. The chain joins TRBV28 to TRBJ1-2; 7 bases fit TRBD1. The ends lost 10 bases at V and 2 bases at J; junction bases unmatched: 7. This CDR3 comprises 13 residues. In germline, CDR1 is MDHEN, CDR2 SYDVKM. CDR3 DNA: TGTGCCATCCAACCGACAGGGAACTATGGCTACACCTTC. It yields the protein CAIQPTGNYGYTF.

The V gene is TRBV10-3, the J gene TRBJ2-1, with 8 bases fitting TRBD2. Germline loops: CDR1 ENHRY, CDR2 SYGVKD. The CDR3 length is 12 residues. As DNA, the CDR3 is TGTGCGAGCGGGAGAACGAACAATGAGCAGTTCTTC. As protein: CASGRTNNEQFF.

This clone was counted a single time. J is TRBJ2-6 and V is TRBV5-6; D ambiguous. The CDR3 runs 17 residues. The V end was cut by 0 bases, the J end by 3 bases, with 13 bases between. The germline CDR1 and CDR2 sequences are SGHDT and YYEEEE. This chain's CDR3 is CASSLGPVRGGANVLTF. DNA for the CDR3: TGTGCCAGCAGCTTGGGTCCGGTACGAGGTGGGGCCAACGTCCTGACTTTC.

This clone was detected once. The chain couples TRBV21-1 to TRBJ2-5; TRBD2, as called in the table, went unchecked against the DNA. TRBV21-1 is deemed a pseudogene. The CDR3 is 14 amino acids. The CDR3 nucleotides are TGTGCCAGCAGCAAAGCGCGGGGGCTGGAGACCCAGTACTTC. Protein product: CASSKARGLETQYF.

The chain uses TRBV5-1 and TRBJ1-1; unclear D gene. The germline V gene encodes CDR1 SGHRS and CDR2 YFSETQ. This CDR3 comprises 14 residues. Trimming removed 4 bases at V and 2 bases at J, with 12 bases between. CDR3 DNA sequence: TGCGCCAGCAGCCCAGAGGGCGGTAACACTGAAGCTTTCTTT. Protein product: CASSPEGGNTEAFF. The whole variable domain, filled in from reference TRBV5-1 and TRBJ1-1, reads KAGVTQTPRYLIKTRGQQVTLSCSPISGHRSVSWYQQTPGQGLQFLFEYFSETQRNKGNFPGRFSGRQFSNSRSEMNVSTLELGDSALYLCASSPEGGNTEAFFGQGTRLTVV.

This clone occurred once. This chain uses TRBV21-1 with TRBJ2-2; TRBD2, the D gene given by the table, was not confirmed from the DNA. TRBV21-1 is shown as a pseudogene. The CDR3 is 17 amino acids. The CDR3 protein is CASSKASRGANTGELFF. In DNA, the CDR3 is TGTGCCAGCAGCAAAGCCTCCCGCGGGGCTAACACCGGGGAGCTGTTTTTT.